The 5 T cell receptor beta chains below all came from one sample that was sequenced in a study of T cell changes during pregnancy in multiple sclerosis. TCRdb keeps only in-frame clones here, not all; method: immunoSEQ multiplex PCR. The repertoire holds 81,000 or so clones, approximately 91% seen once, with roughly 3.5% in the top ten. Material: PBMCs, obtained in the first trimester of pregnancy. The receptors come from a female donor in good health, serving as a control in a pregnancy study. Some clones in this sample may be carry-over from other donors' samples.

The rearrangement links TRBV9 to TRBJ2-1; TRBD2 agrees at 7 bases. The J segment lost 4 bases and the V segment lost 0 bases, leaving 7 bases of the junction unmatched. The CDR3 has 16 amino acids. The germline gives CDR1 SGDLS, CDR2 YYNGEE. CDR3 DNA sequence: TGTGCCAGCAGCGTAGGTGCGGGAGATCGGTACAATGAGCAGTTCTTC. Translation: CASSVGAGDRYNEQFF.

V and J are TRBV6-5 and TRBJ1-5; 8 bases are a match to TRBD1. The CDR3 is 15 amino acids. V shed 5 bases, J shed 4 bases, and the junction held 7 bases outside the gene matches. Germline lookup yields CDR1 MNHEY and CDR2 SVGAGI. CDR3 sequence reads: CASSNQGARNQPQHF. The DNA for the CDR3 is TGTGCCAGCAGTAATCAGGGGGCGCGGAATCAGCCCCAGCATTTT.

The CDR3 nucleotides read TGTGCCACCAGCAGAGATCGGGGACTAGCGGGTCCAAGCAATGAGCAGTTCTTC. Protein product: CATSRDRGLAGPSNEQFF. The rearrangement joins TRBV15 to TRBJ2-1, with 12 bases that match TRBD2. The junction had 9 bases not matched to a gene; V was cut back by 0 bases and J by 6 bases. Germline V CDR1 and CDR2: LNHNV, YYDKDF (reference sequence). The CDR3 length is 18 residues. Supplemented by reference TRBV15 and TRBJ2-1, the full variable domain reads DAMVIQNPRYQVTQFGKPVTLSCSQTLNHNVMYWYQQKSSQAPKLLFHYYDKDFNNEADTPDNFQSRRPNTSFCFLDIRSPGLGDTAMYLCATSRDRGLAGPSNEQFFGPGTRLTVL.

This sequence joins TRBV28 and TRBJ2-7; 9 bases fit TRBD1. The germline CDR1 and CDR2 sequences are MDHEN and SYDVKM. V shed 3 bases and J 4 bases; nucleotides not matched to a gene: 4. The CDR3 sequence is 14 residues long. CDR3 sequence (DNA): TGTGCCAGCAGTTTTCTGGACAGGGGATACGAGCAGTACTTC. This translates into CASSFLDRGYEQYF.

The V call is TRBV4-1, the J call TRBJ2-1; D might be TRBD1 (5 bases). Per germline, CDR1 MGHRA and CDR2 YSYEKL. V dropped 1 base and J dropped 2 bases, with 6 bases sitting between them. This CDR3 comprises 14 residues. The CDR3 sequence is CASSQVQAYNEQFF. The DNA for the CDR3 is TGCGCCAGCAGCCAAGTACAGGCCTACAATGAGCAGTTCTTC.